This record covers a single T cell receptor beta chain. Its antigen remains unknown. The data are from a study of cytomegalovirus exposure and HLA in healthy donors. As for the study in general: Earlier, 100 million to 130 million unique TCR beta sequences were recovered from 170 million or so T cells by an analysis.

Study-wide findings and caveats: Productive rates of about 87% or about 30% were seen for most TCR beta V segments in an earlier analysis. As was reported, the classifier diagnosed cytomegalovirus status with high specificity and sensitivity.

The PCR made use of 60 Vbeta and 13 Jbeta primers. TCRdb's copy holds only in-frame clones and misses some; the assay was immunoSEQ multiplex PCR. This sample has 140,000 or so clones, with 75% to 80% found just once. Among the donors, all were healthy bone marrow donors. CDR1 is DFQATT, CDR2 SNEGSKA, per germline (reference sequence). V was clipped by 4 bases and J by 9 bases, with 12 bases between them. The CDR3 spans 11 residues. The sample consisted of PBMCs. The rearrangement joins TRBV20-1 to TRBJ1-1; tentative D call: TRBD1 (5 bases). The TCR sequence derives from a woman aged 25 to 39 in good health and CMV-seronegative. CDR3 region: CSATGMEKAFF. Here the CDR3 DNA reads TGCAGTGCTACAGGGATGGAGAAAGCTTTCTTT.